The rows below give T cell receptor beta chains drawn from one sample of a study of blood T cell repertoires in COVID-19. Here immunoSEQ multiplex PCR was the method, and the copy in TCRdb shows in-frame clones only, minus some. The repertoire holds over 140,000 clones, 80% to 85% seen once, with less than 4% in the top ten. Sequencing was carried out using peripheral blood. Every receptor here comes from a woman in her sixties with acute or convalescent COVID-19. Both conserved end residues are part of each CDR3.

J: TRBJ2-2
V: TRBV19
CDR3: CASSLASGYTGELFF

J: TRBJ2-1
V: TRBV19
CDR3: CASKKGAGLTDEQFF

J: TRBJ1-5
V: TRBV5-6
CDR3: CASSLVVVLSNQPQHF

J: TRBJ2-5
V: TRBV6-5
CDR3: CASSSGLAGGKETQYF

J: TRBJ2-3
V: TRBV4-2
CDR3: CASSQEGVADTQYF

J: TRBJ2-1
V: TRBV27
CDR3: CASSLAGVVNEQFF

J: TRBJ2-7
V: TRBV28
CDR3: CASSSGTVPYEQYF

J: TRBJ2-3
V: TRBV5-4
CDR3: CASSFPGVDTQYF

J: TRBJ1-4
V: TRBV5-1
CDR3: CASSLDSRNEKLFF

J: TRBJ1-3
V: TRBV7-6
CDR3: CASSLVDSSGNTIYF

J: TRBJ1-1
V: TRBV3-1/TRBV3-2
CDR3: CASSQEEELQGMDWRCAEAFF

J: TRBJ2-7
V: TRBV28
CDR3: CASSLAGRPPYEQYF

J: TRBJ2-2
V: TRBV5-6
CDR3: CASSPGPGETNTGELFF

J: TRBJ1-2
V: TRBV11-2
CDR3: CASSLAGDGYTF

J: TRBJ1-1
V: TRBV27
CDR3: CASSPGGHTEAFF

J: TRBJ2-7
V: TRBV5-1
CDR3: CASSLMTSGSHAGEQYF

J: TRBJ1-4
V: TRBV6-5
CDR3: CASSLTGQNEKLFF

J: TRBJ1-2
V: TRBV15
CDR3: CATSPRPEDRGHGYTF

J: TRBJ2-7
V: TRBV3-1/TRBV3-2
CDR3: CASSVMGSGSSYEQYF

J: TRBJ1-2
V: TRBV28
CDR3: CASSPPLTGGLVYGYTF

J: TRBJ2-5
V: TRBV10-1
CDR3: CASSELAGGQETQYF

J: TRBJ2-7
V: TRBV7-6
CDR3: CASSGPRVRDRGGEQYF

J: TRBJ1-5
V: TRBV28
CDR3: CASRSTGGTRGGNQPQHF

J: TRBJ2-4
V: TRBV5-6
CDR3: CASSPAGRGEGKNIQYF

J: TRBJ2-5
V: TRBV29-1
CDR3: CSVCLSGSAFRETQYF

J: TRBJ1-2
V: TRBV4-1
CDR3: CASSQPTGFYGYTF

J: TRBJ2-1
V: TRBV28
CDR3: CASSRTSGRNEQFF

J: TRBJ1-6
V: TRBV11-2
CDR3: CASSLGRGISSPLHF

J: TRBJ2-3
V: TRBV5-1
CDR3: CASSFGLAATAADTQYF

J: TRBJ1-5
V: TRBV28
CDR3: CASSFGSTGGGRDQPQHF